This TCR beta chain was found in a study of blood T cell repertoires in COVID-19. Looking at the study overall: The United States, Italy and Spain provided the acute and convalescent COVID-19 samples. T cells, B-cell-depleted T cells, or PBMCs supplied cDNA or gDNA.

Germline CDR1 and CDR2: SGHTA and FQGTGA. V lost 5 bases and J lost 8; bases outside the gene matches: 9. The CDR3 is 14 residues long. Assay used: immunoSEQ multiplex PCR; TCRdb lists only in-frame clones, some missing. Of around 260,000 clones in the sample, around 87% are singletons; the top ten hold roughly 2.5%. The sequence derives from a woman aged 50 to 60 with acute or convalescent COVID-19. The chain carries TRBV7-3 and TRBJ2-4; 7 nucleotides line up with TRBD1. Sequences were obtained from peripheral blood. This CDR3 reads CASSPQQGSHIQYF. CDR3 nucleotides: TGTGCCAGCAGCCCACAACAGGGGTCACACATTCAGTACTTC.